This TCR beta chain derives from a study of shared clonotypes between healthy human individuals. Trimming at V came to 1 base and at J to 4 bases, leaving 7 bases not matched to a gene. This CDR3 has 17 amino acids. Germline V gives CDR1 PRHDT, CDR2 FYEKMQ (reference sequence). Sequenced by immunoSEQ multiplex PCR; TCRdb stores in-frame clones only, minus some. The sample has under 750,000 clones, 72% seen once. The sequence was collected from a woman aged 30 to 39 in good health. The chain links TRBV13 to TRBJ2-1; 10 bases are shared with TRBD2. Sequencing was carried out using memory CD4+ T cells sorted from blood. Noted subset: CD45RA-negative fraction. The CDR3 is CASSLDGSGGSYNEQFF. CDR3 DNA: TGTGCCAGCAGCTTAGATGGTAGCGGGGGGAGTTACAATGAGCAGTTCTTC.